This is a list of T cell receptor beta chains from one sample in a study of cytomegalovirus exposure and HLA in healthy donors. Repertoires were generated with immunoSEQ multiplex PCR, while TCRdb's copy carries only in-frame clones and drops some. Altogether approximately 81,000 clones are present, 74% being singletons, with the ten largest covering more than 5.5%. The sample consisted of PBMCs. These receptors were taken from a woman between 50 and 59 years old in good health and CMV-seropositive. Both conserved end residues are trimmed from each CDR3. A D gene is named only where the DNA matches it firmly.

D gene: -; V gene: TRBV10-2; CDR3 protein: ASTRVGGTEAF
D gene: -; V gene: TRBV2; CDR3 protein: ASQGFNEKLF
D gene: -; V gene: TRBV18; CDR3 protein: ASSPQGGHYEQY
D gene: -; V gene: TRBV28; CDR3 protein: ASSFSGTGELF
D gene: -; V gene: TRBV15; CDR3 protein: ATSRDYSVQGNEQF
D gene: TRBD2; V gene: TRBV6-5; CDR3 protein: ASTSGTSKDTQY
D gene: TRBD2; V gene: TRBV4-2; CDR3 protein: ASSLGGLAGGRYNEQF
D gene: TRBD1; V gene: TRBV6-1; CDR3 protein: ASSGQGVRNTEAF
D gene: -; V gene: TRBV4-1; CDR3 protein: ASSPKPDTMKELF
D gene: -; V gene: TRBV5-6; CDR3 protein: ASSETREQF
D gene: -; V gene: TRBV30; CDR3 protein: AWRAGRVYEQF
D gene: TRBD2; V gene: TRBV5-3; CDR3 protein: ARSSYSGRYSYEQY
D gene: TRBD1; V gene: TRBV28; CDR3 protein: ASSQTHRGQTQY
D gene: -; V gene: TRBV15; CDR3 protein: ATSREGAGANVLT
D gene: TRBD1; V gene: TRBV7-9; CDR3 protein: ASTSGTGVNTGELF
D gene: TRBD2; V gene: TRBV4-1; CDR3 protein: ASSGGLAEYNEQF
D gene: -; V gene: TRBV28; CDR3 protein: ASSLLSQPQH
D gene: -; V gene: TRBV10-2; CDR3 protein: ASMKSIQETQY
D gene: -; V gene: TRBV5-8; CDR3 protein: ASSLGLTTYEQY
D gene: TRBD1; V gene: TRBV28; CDR3 protein: ATSSLGQGAGTEAF
D gene: -; V gene: TRBV29-1; CDR3 protein: SGRRAGMNEQF
D gene: -; V gene: TRBV27; CDR3 protein: ASANRYEQY
D gene: TRBD2; V gene: TRBV6-1; CDR3 protein: ASSGTSGFLY
D gene: -; V gene: TRBV5-1; CDR3 protein: ASSSTTGGGEQY
D gene: -; V gene: TRBV6-1; CDR3 protein: ASGGSRPQH